This T cell receptor (beta chain) was captured in a study of T cells after yellow fever vaccination. Turning to the study itself: Some fractions had low cell numbers, and these were prepared with SMART-Seq v4 Ultra Low Input.

For TCR, cDNA came from 5'RACE template switching, which added a universal primer site and UMIs. TCRdb analysed the 5' RACE reads with MiXCR anew, one entry per CDR3 protein. The sample holds some 390,000 distinct CDR3 sequences, around a sixth seen once. The CDR3 runs to 15 residues. Trimming took 4 bases from V and 4 from J; bases not matched to a gene: 7. Germline-derived CDR1 and CDR2 are SGHRS and YFSETQ. This chain uses TRBV5-1 with TRBJ1-4; 7 positions match TRBD1. The sequences come from PBMCs, collected before the yellow fever booster vaccination. The receptor's source is a man aged 18 to 35 who received the YFV17D yellow fever vaccine. The CDR3 is CASSRGDSNNEKLFF. CDR3 in DNA: TGCGCCAGCAGCCGGGGGGACAGTAATAATGAAAAACTGTTTTTT.